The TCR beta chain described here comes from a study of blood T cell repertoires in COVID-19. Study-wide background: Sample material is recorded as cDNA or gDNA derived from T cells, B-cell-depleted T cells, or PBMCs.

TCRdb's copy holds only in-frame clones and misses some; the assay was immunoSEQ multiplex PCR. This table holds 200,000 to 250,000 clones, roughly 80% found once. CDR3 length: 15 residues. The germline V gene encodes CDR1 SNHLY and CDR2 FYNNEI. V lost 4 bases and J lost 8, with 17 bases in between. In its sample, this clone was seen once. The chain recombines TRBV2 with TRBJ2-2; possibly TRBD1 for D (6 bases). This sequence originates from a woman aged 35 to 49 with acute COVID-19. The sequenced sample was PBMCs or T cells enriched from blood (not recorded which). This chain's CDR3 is CASSGQAGQGGELFF. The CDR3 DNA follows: TGTGCCAGCAGTGGACAGGCTGGGCAAGGTGGGGAGCTGTTTTTT.